This TCR beta chain was found in a study of PD-1 blockade in mismatch repair-deficient tumors. Study-level results: Rapid post-treatment expansion, then contraction, generally preceding radiologic response, marked tumor-resident clones.

About this clone itself: The antigen remains undetermined.

Measured with immunoSEQ multiplex PCR; TCRdb has only the in-frame clones, and not every one. The sample yields about 49,000 clones, 70% to 85% seen once. The V end lost 5 bases, the J end lost 7 bases, and 12 bases lay between the germline ends. The V gene's germline CDR1 is LGHNA and CDR2 YNFKEQ. The CDR3 consists of 13 residues. The starting material was PBMCs, obtained before pembrolizumab treatment. The clonotype originates from an adult with mismatch repair-deficient cancer. The genes are TRBV4-2 and TRBJ1-5; D is unclear. The CDR3 nucleotides are TGTGCCAGCAGCACGACTGTGGACCAGCCCCAGCATTTT. As protein: CASSTTVDQPQHF.